This entry describes one TCR beta chain. The CDR3 extends over 15 amino acids. CDR1 is MNHEY and CDR2 is SVGAGI in the germline V gene. The V segment lost 0 bases and the J segment 7 bases; nucleotides outside the gene matches: 3. This specimen comes from a study of blood T cell repertoires in COVID-19. Study information: T cells, B-cell-depleted T cells, or PBMCs supplied cDNA or gDNA.

Sequencing used immunoSEQ multiplex PCR; TCRdb keeps in-frame clones, though not all of them. In the table there are about 140,000 clones, around 87% of which are singletons. Material: peripheral blood. The rearrangement joins TRBV6-5 to TRBJ1-4; 9 bases are shared with TRBD1. The receptor comes from a human donor in a cohort sampled during active COVID-19. The DNA of the CDR3 is TGTGCCAGCAGTTACTCGAACAGGGGGCCTGAAAAACTGTTTTTT. As protein: CASSYSNRGPEKLFF.